Given below is one T cell receptor beta chain in context. Which antigen it targets is not known. No per-base quality is available; no much larger clone lies one base away. This record comes from a study of T cells in Graves' hyperthyroidism and ophthalmopathy (dated by TCRdb to about 2019). The study in broad terms: Peripheral blood samples were taken at initial diagnosis, before any treatment was given. The 100 or so discovery patients were randomly split 7:3 into training and test sets. Prospective prediction of ophthalmopathy was tested in an independent validation cohort of some 20 hyperthyroidism patients and 17 patients who later progressed to ophthalmopathy. The paper reports TCR Vbeta CDR3 sequencing of over 130 peripheral blood samples: some 41 ophthalmopathy, about 75 hyperthyroidism and roughly 17 progressor patients. After blood sampling, hyperthyroidism patients were treated with methimazole at a starting dose of 30 mg daily, and ophthalmopathy patients were treated with high-dose intravenous methylprednisolone. The study also compared thyroid tissue and blood T-cell repertoires from several Graves' hyperthyroidism patients. A discovery cohort of roughly 100 patients, about 44 with Graves' ophthalmopathy and more than 55 with stable Graves' hyperthyroidism, was used to find distinguishing TCR V-J signatures. Study-level results and caveats: No statistical method was used to fix the sample size in advance, and group allocation was not hidden from the investigators. In validation, the model predicted progression to ophthalmopathy a median of around six months before onset, with 70% to 71% sensitivity and 72.22% specificity. A 13 V-J signature model separated ophthalmopathy from stable hyperthyroidism, with over 85% sensitivity and roughly 81% specificity in cross-validation and 80%/75% in testing. Most expanded thyroid clonotypes (frequency above 0.001) were also found in blood, which suggests that blood repertoires may mirror thyroid immune responses.

Ophthalmopathy patients had moderately to severely active disease, Clinical Activity Score of at least 3, NOSPECS grade of at least 4, and duration under 3 months. Exclusion was applied to patients with uncontrolled infections, other autoimmune diseases, pregnancy or lactation. Diagnoses were established on the basis of clinical symptoms, serum thyroxine and TRAb, thyroid ultrasound, and orbital computed tomography. Ficoll-Paque density gradient centrifugation was used to isolate PBMCs from under 11 ml of fresh peripheral blood. Total RNA was extracted with Trizol reagent, and quality was checked on an Agilent 2100 Bioanalyzer. CDR1 is given as LNHNV and CDR2 as YYDKDF, both from the germline V gene (reference sequence). The CDR3 spans 18 residues, from the cysteine through the phenylalanine. This entry keeps only the CDR3 DNA: 54 bases, framed from base 1. The junction shows trimming of 5 bases on V and 5 bases on J, and the gene matches do not reach 15 bases of it.

TCR beta CDR3 regions were amplified from RNA transcripts. The TCR CDR3 was subjected to a first round of RT-PCR using the HTBI primer set and the Qiagen OneStep RT-PCR kit. The libraries were constructed in a second round of multiplex PCR and then size-selected and purified. The libraries were sequenced on an Illumina HiSeq2000 using paired-end 100 bp reads. As for how the authors treated the data: Raw data were processed with SOAPnuke, discarding reads with adapters, uncalled bases, mean Phred below 15, or no exact constant-primer or identifier match. High-quality paired reads were merged with COPE v1.2.5, and unique nucleotide sequences were defined as clonotypes. MiTCR v1.1 was used to align clonotypes to the IMGT TRBV, TRBD and TRBJ reference segments. The analysis was restricted to V-J combinations with a frequency above 0.0001, which together covered approximately 99% of the repertoires. The TCS score was defined as the ratio of F50 (clonal expansion) to E x V (chaos), calculated using BLOSUM62-based TCRdist between CDR3 peptides within each V-J. Welch's t-statistics and random forest reduced 500 to 650 V-J features to 13, which were used in a naive Bayes classifier (R e1071). In TCRdb, the public reads were trimmed at Q25 with fastp and aligned with MiXCR, with productive beta chains retained. Duplicate CDR3 protein sequences are folded into a single record with the most common DNA and genes. These V and J calls are TCRdb output, not the study's own analysis. The sample profile shows under 300,000 distinct CDR3 sequences; around 22% of them were found once. The ten largest clones represent roughly 60% of the sample.

This sequence originates from a man aged 25-45 years with Graves' ophthalmopathy. Rearrangement joined TRBV15 to TRBJ2-2, with 9 junctional bases fitting TRBD2. Sequenced input: blood. The nucleotide sequence reads as follows: TGTGCCACCAGCGGGGGATATAGCGGGAGTGGCGGGACCGGGGAGCTGTTTTTT. This sequence encodes CATSGGYSGSGGTGELFF.